Listed below are T cell receptor beta chains from one sample, sequenced in a study of graft-versus-host responses after intestinal transplantation. TCRdb keeps only in-frame clones here, not all; method: immunoSEQ multiplex PCR. This table holds 98,000 or so clones, 86% found once. The starting material was PBMCs, obtained 255 days after intestinal transplant. These receptors originate from a human patient who received an intestinal transplant, so some T cells may come from the graft donor. Each CDR3 is given with its conserved first and last residue. The D gene is left open where the match is weak. Clone size appears in some rows only: once, few, many, or a class for an expanded clone.

v_gene: TRBV27
d_gene: -
abundance: -
j_gene: TRBJ2-6
CDR3aa: CASSSGLSGANVLTF
CDR3nt: TGTGCCAGCAGCTCGGGGCTTTCTGGGGCCAACGTCCTGACTTTC

v_gene: TRBV5-1
d_gene: -
abundance: -
j_gene: TRBJ2-3
CDR3aa: CASSLTGLEGDTQYF
CDR3nt: TGCGCCAGCAGCTTGACGGGGCTAGAAGGGGATACGCAGTATTTT

v_gene: TRBV27
d_gene: TRBD1
abundance: few
j_gene: TRBJ2-2
CDR3aa: CASSSSRQGGRELFF
CDR3nt: TGTGCCAGCAGTTCCTCTCGACAGGGCGGAAGGGAGCTGTTTTTT

v_gene: TRBV27
d_gene: TRBD2
abundance: -
j_gene: TRBJ2-7
CDR3aa: CASSSGLAGIYEQYF
CDR3nt: TGTGCCAGCAGTTCGGGACTAGCGGGGATATACGAGCAGTACTTC

v_gene: TRBV30
d_gene: -
abundance: -
j_gene: TRBJ2-3
CDR3aa: CAWNLRETQYF
CDR3nt: TGTGCCTGGAACCTAAGGGAGACGCAGTATTTT

v_gene: TRBV4-1
d_gene: TRBD1
abundance: -
j_gene: TRBJ2-2
CDR3aa: CASSPRRQGAFVGELFF
CDR3nt: TGCGCCAGCAGCCCCCGTCGTCAGGGGGCCTTCGTCGGGGAGCTGTTTTTT

v_gene: TRBV4-1
d_gene: -
abundance: -
j_gene: TRBJ2-1
CDR3aa: CASSQVTANEQFF
CDR3nt: TGCGCCAGCAGCCAGGTGACAGCTAATGAGCAGTTCTTC

v_gene: TRBV6-6
d_gene: -
abundance: -
j_gene: TRBJ2-7
CDR3aa: CASSYSKLGEQYF
CDR3nt: TGTGCCAGCAGTTACTCGAAATTAGGCGAGCAGTACTTC

v_gene: TRBV18
d_gene: -
abundance: -
j_gene: TRBJ1-1
CDR3aa: CASSPTRTGPSTEAFF
CDR3nt: TGTGCCAGCTCACCAACCAGAACAGGGCCCAGCACTGAAGCTTTCTTT

v_gene: TRBV10-1
d_gene: -
abundance: few
j_gene: TRBJ1-4
CDR3aa: CASSAGPPPEKLFF
CDR3nt: TGCGCCAGCAGTGCGGGGCCTCCTCCCGAAAAACTGTTTTTT

v_gene: TRBV13
d_gene: -
abundance: -
j_gene: TRBJ1-2
CDR3aa: CASSNQGTGYGYTF
CDR3nt: TGTGCCAGCAGCAACCAGGGAACCGGCTATGGCTACACCTTC

v_gene: TRBV18
d_gene: -
abundance: -
j_gene: TRBJ2-1
CDR3aa: CASSPSRQMYNEQFF
CDR3nt: TGTGCCAGCTCACCAAGCAGACAGATGTACAATGAGCAGTTCTTC

v_gene: TRBV5-6
d_gene: TRBD2
abundance: few
j_gene: TRBJ2-2
CDR3aa: CASSLAVSAGGYTGELFF
CDR3nt: TGTGCCAGCAGCTTGGCCGTATCAGCGGGGGGATACACCGGGGAGCTGTTTTTT

v_gene: TRBV7-3
d_gene: -
abundance: few
j_gene: TRBJ2-7
CDR3aa: CASSLTGGYEQYF
CDR3nt: TGTGCCAGCAGCTTAACAGGGGGCTACGAGCAGTACTTC

v_gene: TRBV18
d_gene: -
abundance: -
j_gene: TRBJ1-1
CDR3aa: CASSPFESGTEAFF
CDR3nt: TGTGCCAGCTCACCCTTCGAGAGCGGCACTGAAGCTTTCTTT

v_gene: TRBV7-2
d_gene: -
abundance: -
j_gene: TRBJ1-2
CDR3aa: CASSLDGLADGYTF
CDR3nt: TGTGCCAGCAGCTTGGACGGACTGGCGGACGGCTACACCTTC

v_gene: TRBV5-1
d_gene: TRBD1
abundance: -
j_gene: TRBJ2-5
CDR3aa: CASSSEGGQKTQYF
CDR3nt: TGCGCCAGCAGCTCAGAAGGGGGCCAAAAGACCCAGTACTTC

v_gene: TRBV18
d_gene: -
abundance: -
j_gene: TRBJ1-1
CDR3aa: CASSPPRGWGNTEAFF
CDR3nt: TGTGCCAGCTCACCCCCGAGGGGTTGGGGGAACACTGAAGCTTTCTTT

v_gene: TRBV5-1
d_gene: TRBD2
abundance: once
j_gene: TRBJ2-7
CDR3aa: CASNSGLAGRQSSYEQYF
CDR3nt: TGCGCCAGCAATTCGGGACTAGCGGGACGTCAGAGCTCCTACGAGCAGTACTTC

v_gene: TRBV7-6
d_gene: -
abundance: -
j_gene: TRBJ2-2
CDR3aa: CASSLTKPPNTGELFF
CDR3nt: TGTGCCAGCAGCTTAACGAAGCCACCGAACACCGGGGAGCTGTTTTTT

v_gene: TRBV19
d_gene: TRBD1
abundance: -
j_gene: TRBJ1-5
CDR3aa: CASRGQGNQPQHF
CDR3nt: TGTGCCAGCAGGGGACAGGGCAATCAGCCCCAGCATTTT

v_gene: TRBV19
d_gene: -
abundance: -
j_gene: TRBJ1-5
CDR3aa: CASTSEEGQPQHF
CDR3nt: TGTGCCAGTACATCCGAGGAGGGTCAGCCCCAGCATTTT

v_gene: TRBV6-1
d_gene: TRBD1
abundance: once
j_gene: TRBJ2-7
CDR3aa: CASRPGTGPVEEQYF
CDR3nt: TGTGCCAGCAGGCCTGGGACAGGGCCAGTGGAAGAGCAGTACTTC

v_gene: TRBV5-1
d_gene: -
abundance: -
j_gene: TRBJ2-3
CDR3aa: CASSLERSPSTDTQYF
CDR3nt: TGCGCCAGCAGCTTGGAAAGGTCACCTAGCACAGATACGCAGTATTTT

v_gene: TRBV6-1
d_gene: -
abundance: -
j_gene: TRBJ2-1
CDR3aa: CASSEKLGSPYNEQFF
CDR3nt: TGTGCCAGCAGTGAAAAGTTGGGGTCCCCCTACAATGAGCAGTTCTTC

v_gene: TRBV7-9
d_gene: TRBD1
abundance: -
j_gene: TRBJ1-2
CDR3aa: CASSSYRNRGRGGYTF
CDR3nt: TGTGCCAGCAGCTCCTATAGAAACAGGGGGCGAGGGGGCTACACCTTC

v_gene: TRBV7-2
d_gene: -
abundance: -
j_gene: TRBJ1-3
CDR3aa: CASSPDEGPSGNTIYF
CDR3nt: TGTGCCAGCAGCCCTGATGAGGGTCCCTCTGGAAACACCATATATTTT

v_gene: TRBV9
d_gene: TRBD2
abundance: -
j_gene: TRBJ2-7
CDR3aa: CASSTSQRGGVKVYEQYF
CDR3nt: TGTGCCAGCAGCACCTCCCAGCGGGGGGGGGTTAAGGTCTACGAGCAGTACTTC

v_gene: TRBV15
d_gene: -
abundance: few
j_gene: TRBJ1-3
CDR3aa: CATSRGAGTISGNTIYF
CDR3nt: TGTGCCACCAGCAGAGGGGCAGGGACCATCTCTGGAAACACCATATATTTT

v_gene: TRBV7-3
d_gene: -
abundance: -
j_gene: TRBJ2-3
CDR3aa: CASSGGLGTDTQYF
CDR3nt: TGTGCCAGCAGCGGAGGGTTAGGCACAGATACGCAGTATTTT

v_gene: TRBV21-1
d_gene: -
abundance: -
j_gene: TRBJ1-5
CDR3aa: CASSPDGGAQGQPQHF
CDR3nt: TGTGCCAGCAGTCCGGACGGGGGGGCGCAAGGTCAGCCCCAGCATTTT

v_gene: TRBV25-1
d_gene: -
abundance: once
j_gene: TRBJ2-7
CDR3aa: CASSEGPPYEQYF
CDR3nt: TGTGCCAGCAGTGAGGGACCGCCCTACGAGCAGTACTTC

v_gene: TRBV6-1
d_gene: TRBD1
abundance: -
j_gene: TRBJ1-1
CDR3aa: CASSEGETGANAEAFF
CDR3nt: TGTGCCAGCAGTGAAGGGGAGACAGGGGCAAACGCTGAAGCTTTCTTT

v_gene: TRBV11-3
d_gene: -
abundance: -
j_gene: TRBJ2-2
CDR3aa: CASSLAASGELFF
CDR3nt: TGTGCCAGCAGCTTAGCAGCTTCCGGGGAGCTGTTTTTT

v_gene: TRBV9
d_gene: -
abundance: few
j_gene: TRBJ1-6
CDR3aa: CASRNQDSPLHF
CDR3nt: TGTGCCAGCAGGAATCAGGATTCACCCCTCCACTTT

v_gene: TRBV7-2
d_gene: -
abundance: -
j_gene: TRBJ1-6
CDR3aa: CASSRTGYNSPLHF
CDR3nt: TGTGCCAGCAGCCGCACAGGGTACAATTCACCCCTCCACTTT

v_gene: TRBV14
d_gene: -
abundance: -
j_gene: TRBJ2-1
CDR3aa: CASSLLFLGNEQFF
CDR3nt: TGTGCCAGCAGCCTTTTGTTTTTAGGCAATGAGCAGTTCTTC

v_gene: TRBV6-1
d_gene: TRBD1
abundance: -
j_gene: TRBJ1-5
CDR3aa: CASRVGQGGNQPQHF
CDR3nt: TGTGCCAGCAGGGTGGGACAGGGAGGCAATCAGCCCCAGCATTTT

v_gene: TRBV11-1
d_gene: -
abundance: -
j_gene: TRBJ2-1
CDR3aa: CASSSAYSGTPYNEQFF
CDR3nt: TGTGCCAGCAGCTCCGCATACTCCGGGACACCCTACAATGAGCAGTTCTTC

v_gene: TRBV5-1
d_gene: -
abundance: -
j_gene: TRBJ1-2
CDR3aa: CASSLPAGRDGYTF
CDR3nt: TGCGCCAGCAGCTTGCCTGCCGGAAGGGATGGCTACACCTTC

v_gene: TRBV6-1
d_gene: TRBD1
abundance: -
j_gene: TRBJ1-2
CDR3aa: CASSAGQGIYGYTF
CDR3nt: TGTGCCAGCAGTGCGGGACAGGGGATCTATGGCTACACCTTC

v_gene: TRBV2
d_gene: -
abundance: -
j_gene: TRBJ2-2
CDR3aa: CASSWQNGELFF
CDR3nt: TGTGCCAGCAGTTGGCAGAACGGGGAGCTGTTTTTT

v_gene: TRBV5-1
d_gene: -
abundance: -
j_gene: TRBJ2-1
CDR3aa: CASSPTAWQTQEQFF
CDR3nt: TGCGCCAGCAGCCCGACCGCTTGGCAGACCCAGGAGCAGTTCTTC

v_gene: TRBV5-4
d_gene: -
abundance: -
j_gene: TRBJ2-1
CDR3aa: CASSLAPTGGEDEQFF
CDR3nt: TGTGCCAGCAGCTTGGCACCAACCGGGGGCGAGGATGAGCAGTTCTTC

v_gene: TRBV30
d_gene: -
abundance: -
j_gene: TRBJ2-7
CDR3aa: CAWRWGRDSDEQYF
CDR3nt: TGTGCCTGGAGATGGGGCAGGGATAGCGACGAGCAGTACTTC

v_gene: TRBV5-1
d_gene: -
abundance: -
j_gene: TRBJ2-7
CDR3aa: CASSLGAALEQYF
CDR3nt: TGCGCCAGCAGCTTGGGGGCGGCACTCGAGCAGTACTTC

v_gene: TRBV7-2
d_gene: TRBD1
abundance: few
j_gene: TRBJ1-6
CDR3aa: CASSPGTVYNSPLHF
CDR3nt: TGTGCCAGCAGTCCCGGGACAGTGTATAATTCACCCCTCCACTTT

v_gene: TRBV11-2
d_gene: TRBD2
abundance: -
j_gene: TRBJ2-7
CDR3aa: CASSLDQSGIGDEQYF
CDR3nt: TGTGCCAGCAGCTTAGATCAGAGCGGGATCGGCGACGAGCAGTACTTC

v_gene: TRBV28
d_gene: -
abundance: -
j_gene: TRBJ2-1
CDR3aa: CASSLFGGHNEQFF
CDR3nt: TGTGCCAGCAGTTTATTCGGGGGCCACAATGAGCAGTTCTTC

v_gene: TRBV30
d_gene: TRBD2
abundance: -
j_gene: TRBJ2-3
CDR3aa: CAWSPWTSPSTDTQYF
CDR3nt: TGTGCCTGGAGTCCGTGGACTAGCCCCAGCACAGATACGCAGTATTTT

v_gene: TRBV4-2
d_gene: -
abundance: -
j_gene: TRBJ1-3
CDR3aa: CASSQDIGGGGNTIYF
CDR3nt: TGTGCCAGCAGCCAAGATATCGGGGGAGGTGGAAACACCATATATTTT

v_gene: TRBV28
d_gene: -
abundance: -
j_gene: TRBJ1-1
CDR3aa: CASGIRRNTEAFF
CDR3nt: TGTGCCAGCGGCATTCGACGGAACACTGAAGCTTTCTTT